Listed below are T cell receptor beta chains from one sample, sequenced in a study of blood T cell repertoires in COVID-19. Libraries were prepared by immunoSEQ multiplex PCR; TCRdb keeps only in-frame clonotypes and omits some of them. This table has around 290,000 clones, about 89% appearing once. The sequenced sample was peripheral blood. These receptors came from a woman aged 45 to 65 who had recovered from COVID-19. Both conserved end residues are part of each CDR3. A D gene is named only where the DNA matches it firmly. Where a row states a size, it is once, few, many or the class of an expanded clone; other rows omit it.

clone size	CDR3 length	D gene	J gene	V gene	CDR3 protein	CDR3 DNA
.	14	.	TRBJ1-3	TRBV11-2	CASSPRSSGNTIYF	TGTGCCAGCAGCCCCCGCAGCTCTGGAAACACCATATATTTT
.	13	.	TRBJ1-1	TRBV4-1	CASSQGRAPKAFF	TGCGCCAGCAGCCAAGGCAGGGCCCCTAAAGCTTTCTTT
.	12	.	TRBJ1-1	TRBV5-1	CASSLAGSEAFF	TGCGCCAGCAGCCTTGCGGGGAGTGAAGCTTTCTTT
.	14	TRBD2	TRBJ2-1	TRBV5-1	CASSLAGPNNEQFF	TGCGCCAGCAGCTTAGCGGGACCCAACAATGAGCAGTTCTTC
once	13	.	TRBJ1-2	TRBV7-2	CASRSDSNYGYTF	TGTGCCAGTCGATCGGACAGCAACTATGGCTACACCTTC
.	15	TRBD1	TRBJ1-1	TRBV7-8	CASSLVTGGRSEAFF	TGTGCCAGCAGCTTAGTTACAGGGGGGCGGTCGGAAGCTTTCTTT
once	13	.	TRBJ2-3	TRBV19	CASSIGAGDTQYF	TGTGCCAGTAGTATAGGGGCGGGTGATACGCAGTATTTT
.	14	TRBD2	TRBJ2-3	TRBV29-1	CSVEVAGGRDTQYF	TGCAGCGTTGAGGTAGCGGGGGGGCGGGATACGCAGTATTTT
few	15	.	TRBJ2-3	TRBV19	CASSMWRTSTDTQYF	TGTGCCAGTAGTATGTGGCGGACTAGCACAGATACGCAGTATTTT
.	16	TRBD2	TRBJ2-1	TRBV10-2	CATSLLAGGPGNEQFF	TGCGCCACCTCACTATTAGCGGGAGGGCCGGGAAATGAGCAGTTCTTC
.	17	.	TRBJ1-3	TRBV7-2	CASSLGGGGISGNTIYF	TGTGCCAGCAGCTTAGGGGGAGGGGGAATCTCTGGAAACACCATATATTTT
.	15	TRBD1	TRBJ1-1	TRBV7-9	CASSLPRDRERGAFF	TGTGCCAGCAGCTTGCCCCGGGACAGGGAGCGAGGAGCTTTCTTT
.	19	TRBD1	TRBJ1-2	TRBV24-1	CATSDLLGQGETPNYGYTF	TGTGCCACCAGTGATTTGTTGGGACAGGGGGAGACCCCTAACTATGGCTACACCTTC
.	15	.	TRBJ2-4	TRBV7-5	CARSLEGLAKNIQYF	TGTGCCAGAAGCTTAGAGGGACTAGCCAAAAACATTCAGTACTTC
.	14	TRBD1	TRBJ2-1	TRBV7-9	CASSSHQTGDEQFF	TGTGCCAGCAGCTCACATCAGACAGGGGATGAGCAGTTCTTC
few	16	TRBD1	TRBJ1-1	TRBV7-2	CASSRKNRGINTEAFF	TGTGCCAGCAGCCGGAAAAACAGGGGAATAAACACTGAAGCTTTCTTT
.	17	TRBD1	TRBJ2-5	TRBV11-2	CASSLVGGTGGSETQYF	TGTGCCAGCAGCTTAGTAGGTGGGACAGGGGGTTCAGAGACCCAGTACTTC
.	14	.	TRBJ2-1	TRBV20-1	CSASDRSSYNEQFF	TGCAGTGCTAGTGATCGGAGCTCCTACAATGAGCAGTTCTTC
.	20	TRBD2	TRBJ2-1	TRBV4-2	CASSPSGGPLIGSSYNEQFF	TGTGCCAGCAGCCCAAGCGGGGGGCCTTTGATAGGGAGCTCCTACAATGAGCAGTTCTTC
.	15	.	TRBJ2-5	TRBV3-1/TRBV3-2	CASSQDRRGLVAQYF	TGTGCCAGCAGCCAAGATCGTAGGGGCCTGGTCGCCCAGTACTTC
.	15	TRBD1	TRBJ2-2	TRBV7-3	CASSSHRGGTGELFF	TGTGCCAGCAGCTCACACAGGGGCGGGACCGGGGAGCTGTTTTTT
.	14	TRBD1	TRBJ2-2	TRBV2	CASSTRQGYGELFF	TGTGCCAGCAGTACTCGACAGGGGTACGGGGAGCTGTTTTTT
.	14	TRBD1	TRBJ1-4	TRBV5-1	CASSRTGGDEKLFF	TGCGCCAGCAGCCGGACAGGGGGCGATGAAAAACTGTTTTTT
.	16	.	TRBJ2-1	TRBV27	CASSLRRAGSYNEQFF	TGTGCCAGCAGTTTACGGAGGGCCGGATCCTACAATGAGCAGTTCTTC
.	15	TRBD1	TRBJ1-1	TRBV24-1	CATSELTGGDTEAFF	TGTGCCACCAGTGAGCTCACAGGGGGGGACACTGAAGCTTTCTTT
.	14	.	TRBJ2-7	TRBV18	CASSPSGINYEQYF	TGTGCCAGCTCACCTTCCGGGATCAACTACGAGCAGTACTTC
.	15	.	TRBJ2-2	TRBV6-5	CASAKEGGNTGELFF	TGTGCCAGCGCAAAGGAAGGAGGGAACACCGGGGAGCTGTTTTTT
.	13	.	TRBJ1-2	TRBV7-9	CASSSTADYGYTF	TGTGCCAGCAGCTCGACCGCGGACTATGGCTACACCTTC
.	16	TRBD2	TRBJ2-1	TRBV28	CASSSTSSGRTYEQFF	TGTGCCAGCAGTTCCACCTCTAGCGGGAGAACCTATGAGCAGTTCTTC
.	18	TRBD2	TRBJ2-3	TRBV20-1	CSASTWTSGRALSDTQYF	TGCAGTGCTAGTACCTGGACTAGCGGGAGGGCCTTAAGCGATACGCAGTATTTT
.	13	TRBD1	TRBJ1-1	TRBV29-1	CSVARQGKGEAFF	TGCAGCGTTGCCAGACAGGGGAAGGGAGAAGCTTTCTTT
.	16	.	TRBJ1-6	TRBV6-6	CASSYYPGREDSPLHF	TGTGCCAGCAGTTACTATCCGGGTCGGGAGGATTCACCCCTCCACTTT
few	19	TRBD2	TRBJ2-5	TRBV9	CASSVGASTSGRYQETQYF	TGTGCCAGCAGCGTAGGAGCATCGACTAGCGGGAGATACCAAGAGACCCAGTACTTC
.	17	.	TRBJ1-1	TRBV19	CASSIRPGGAVNTEAFF	TGTGCCAGTAGTATTAGGCCGGGAGGAGCGGTGAACACTGAAGCTTTCTTT
.	14	TRBD2	TRBJ2-7	TRBV6-2/TRBV6-3	CASRYGGGSYEQYF	TGTGCCAGCAGATACGGGGGAGGGTCCTACGAGCAGTACTTC
.	14	.	TRBJ2-7	TRBV5-6	CASRTGSRVGEQYF	TGTGCCAGCAGAACAGGGAGTCGGGTCGGCGAGCAGTACTTC
.	15	TRBD1	TRBJ2-7	TRBV6-5	CASSLHGTGIGEQYF	TGTGCCAGCAGTTTACACGGGACAGGGATCGGCGAGCAGTACTTC
.	16	TRBD1	TRBJ2-1	TRBV7-2	CASSLRTGRPYNEQFF	TGTGCCAGCAGCCTTCGGACAGGGCGCCCCTACAATGAGCAGTTCTTC
.	15	TRBD1	TRBJ1-6	TRBV2	CASRRDRGENSPLHF	TGTGCCAGCAGGAGGGACAGGGGCGAGAATTCACCCCTCCACTTT
once	15	TRBD1	TRBJ1-5	TRBV4-3	CASSQAGGGNQPQHF	TGCGCCAGCAGCCAGGCAGGGGGTGGGAATCAGCCCCAGCATTTT
.	13	TRBD2	TRBJ2-7	TRBV27	CATSELAHLEQYF	TGTGCCACCTCGGAACTAGCGCATCTCGAGCAGTACTTC
.	16	.	TRBJ1-6	TRBV11-2	CASSLRLTGANSPLHF	TGTGCCAGCAGCTTACGACTAACGGGAGCGAATTCACCCCTCCACTTT
.	18	TRBD2	TRBJ2-1	TRBV4-2	CASTLGLAGEGSYNEQFF	TGTGCCAGCACCCTGGGACTAGCGGGAGAAGGTTCCTACAATGAGCAGTTCTTC
.	15	TRBD1	TRBJ2-5	TRBV6-1	CASNLDRDIGETQYF	TGTGCCAGCAACTTAGACAGGGACATCGGGGAGACCCAGTACTTC
.	14	TRBD2	TRBJ2-1	TRBV3-1/TRBV3-2	CASSSTSGGDEQFF	TGTGCCAGCAGCTCAACTAGCGGGGGGGATGAGCAGTTCTTC